These 18 T cell receptor beta chains were sequenced from one sample in a study of blood T cell repertoires in COVID-19. TCRdb's copy holds only in-frame clones and misses some; the assay was immunoSEQ multiplex PCR. The profile shows some 210,000 clones, about nine tenths of them singletons. What was sequenced was peripheral blood. These receptors were taken from a man aged 55 to 70 who had recovered from COVID-19.

The chain combines TRBV4-3 with TRBJ1-1; TRBD1 is a possible D gene (6 bases). The CDR3 spans 14 residues. The V end was cut by 1 base, the J end by 1 base, with 7 bases between. CDR1 is LGHNA and CDR2 is YSLEER in the germline V gene. CDR3 in amino acids: CASSQVQGNTEAFF. The CDR3 coding sequence is TGCGCCAGCAGCCAAGTACAGGGGAACACTGAAGCTTTCTTT.

The chain recombines TRBV5-6 with TRBJ1-5; D gene ambiguous. Germline V gene sequence: CDR1 SGHDT, CDR2 YYEEEE. The CDR3 spans 14 residues. Trimming pared 3 bases from V and 4 bases from J, leaving 11 bases between. The CDR3 DNA follows: TGTGCCAGCAGCTCCCTTTCAGGAAATCAGCCCCAGCATTTT. It encodes CASSSLSGNQPQHF. Using reference TRBV5-6 and TRBJ1-5 for the parts outside the CDR3, the full variable domain is DAGVTQSPTHLIKTRGQQVTLRCSPKSGHDTVSWYQQALGQGPQFIFQYYEEEERQRGNFPDRFSGHQFPNYSSELNVNALLLGDSALYLCASSSLSGNQPQHFGDGTRLSIL.

The chain carries TRBV27 and TRBJ2-1; weak D call: TRBD2 (6 bases). V lost 2 bases and J lost 6, with 14 bases in between. The V gene's germline CDR1 is MNHEY and CDR2 SMNVEV (reference sequence). There are 15 residues in the CDR3. This CDR3 reads CASSLLVGGGNEQFF. CDR3 sequence (DNA): TGTGCCAGCAGTTTACTAGTGGGGGGAGGCAATGAGCAGTTCTTC.

A word on this clone: Other DNA sequences in this specimen translate into the identical CDR3. The gene calls are TRBV6-6 and TRBJ2-7, with TRBD1 matching over 9 bases. The CDR3 runs 15 residues. The germline V gene has CDR1 MNHNY and CDR2 SVGAGI (reference sequence). Germline trimming cut 5 bases from V and 0 bases from J; bases unmatched to any gene: 5. CDR3 region: CASSPGTGFSYEQYF. CDR3 coding DNA: TGTGCCAGCAGTCCCGGGACAGGGTTCTCCTACGAGCAGTACTTC.

The CDR3 loop reads CASRVTANTEAFF. Written as DNA, the CDR3 is TGTGCCAGCAGGGTTACAGCGAACACTGAAGCTTTCTTT. The rearrangement uses TRBV2 and TRBJ1-1; D unresolved. The V gene lost 6 bases and the J gene lost 1 base, with 9 bases spanning the gap. Germline assignment: CDR1 SNHLY and CDR2 FYNNEI. The CDR3 runs 13 residues.

The chain employs TRBV21-1 and TRBJ2-5; TRBD1, the table's D call, was not compared with the DNA. TRBV21-1 is classified as a pseudogene. The CDR3 extends over 16 amino acids. CDR3 nucleotide sequence: TGTGCCAGCAGCAAGTTAGTAGGACAGTCAGAAGAGACCCAGTACTTC. Protein: CASSKLVGQSEETQYF.

The J gene is TRBJ1-2, the V gene TRBV27, with a tentative D call TRBD1 (6 bases). CDR1 is MNHEY, CDR2 SMNVEV, per germline (reference sequence). Trimming pared 4 bases from V and 4 bases from J, leaving 10 bases between. The CDR3 consists of 13 residues. CDR3 in amino acids: CASSSDSLYGYTF. The CDR3 coding sequence is TGTGCCAGCAGTTCGGACAGCCTCTATGGCTACACCTTC.

This chain uses TRBV5-1 with TRBJ2-7; D might be TRBD2 (5 bases). The CDR3 covers 13 residues. Trimming removed 4 bases at V and 3 bases at J, with 11 bases between. Germline CDR1 reads SGHRS; CDR2 reads YFSETQ. This CDR3 is CASSRTGDYEQYF. Written as DNA, the CDR3 is TGCGCCAGCAGCAGGACTGGAGACTACGAGCAGTACTTC. The full variable domain, completed using reference TRBV5-1 and TRBJ2-7, is KAGVTQTPRYLIKTRGQQVTLSCSPISGHRSVSWYQQTPGQGLQFLFEYFSETQRNKGNFPGRFSGRQFSNSRSEMNVSTLELGDSALYLCASSRTGDYEQYFGPGTRLTVT.

The rearrangement joins TRBV28 to TRBJ2-1; a weak D match, TRBD2 (7 bases). Trimming left V 1 base short and J 8 bases short, with 15 bases between. The CDR3 is 15 amino acids. Germline V gene lookup returns CDR1 MDHEN and CDR2 SYDVKM. For the CDR3, the DNA is TGTGCCAGCAGTTTATTTGGGGGGGCGCGGGATGAGCAGTTCTTC. Translating gives CASSLFGGARDEQFF.

V usage is TRBV2 and J usage is TRBJ2-7; tentative D call: TRBD2 (7 bases). This CDR3 spans 15 amino acids. The ends were cut back, 0 bases at V and 3 bases at J, with 12 bases in the middle. Germline V CDR1 and CDR2: SNHLY, FYNNEI. CDR3 sequence reads: CASSEAGGPYYEQYF. The CDR3 DNA follows: TGTGCCAGCAGTGAAGCCGGGGGGCCCTACTACGAGCAGTACTTC.

The gene calls are TRBV5-4 and TRBJ2-1; D uncertain. Germline V gives CDR1 SGHNT, CDR2 YYREEE (reference sequence). This CDR3 spans 11 amino acids. V dropped 3 bases and J dropped 9 bases, with 7 bases sitting between them. The CDR3 region has the DNA TGTGCCAGCAGCTCGCCGGGTGAGCAGTTCTTC. Amino acid sequence: CASSSPGEQFF. Drawing the rest from reference TRBV5-4 and TRBJ2-1, the complete variable domain is ETGVTQSPTHLIKTRGQQVTLRCSSQSGHNTVSWYQQALGQGPQFIFQYYREEENGRGNFPPRFSGLQFPNYSSELNVNALELDDSALYLCASSSPGEQFFGPGTRLTVL.

This chain uses TRBV2 with TRBJ1-2, with 8 nucleotides matching TRBD1. The V gene's germline CDR1 is SNHLY and CDR2 FYNNEI. This CDR3 spans 14 amino acids. With V trimmed by 11 bases and J by 3 bases, 11 bases remained unmatched. CDR3 nucleotides: TGTGCCGGACGGACAGGGAGTCTGGACTATGGCTACACCTTC. Protein sequence: CAGRTGSLDYGYTF.

The chain recombines TRBV2 with TRBJ2-5; TRBD1 matches at 12 bases. CDR1 SNHLY and CDR2 FYNNEI come from the germline V gene. This CDR3 has 14 residues. With V trimmed by 6 bases and J by 4 bases, 3 bases remained unmatched. The CDR3 sequence is CASRPGQGAETQYF. CDR3 bases: TGTGCCAGCAGACCGGGACAGGGGGCAGAGACCCAGTACTTC.

Only a few counts were recorded for this clone. J is TRBJ1-3 and V is TRBV30; tentative D call: TRBD1 (5 bases). V gave up 3 bases and J gave up 4 bases, with 10 bases separating them. Germline values: CDR1 GTSNPN, CDR2 SVGIG (reference sequence). The CDR3 runs to 13 residues. Here the CDR3 DNA reads TGTGCCTGGAGCACAGGATTCGGAAACACCATATATTTT. Translated, it gives CAWSTGFGNTIYF.

V usage is TRBV6-6 and J usage is TRBJ2-2; D possibly corresponds to TRBD1 (7 bases). Germline V gives CDR1 MNHNY, CDR2 SVGAGI (reference sequence). Trimming pared 7 bases from V and 3 bases from J, leaving 18 bases between. The CDR3 is made up of 16 amino acids. CDR3: CASTYGGTVHTGELFF. CDR3 bases: TGTGCCAGCACCTACGGAGGGACAGTCCACACCGGGGAGCTGTTTTTT.

The chain links TRBV19 to TRBJ1-6, with D uncertain. This CDR3 region has 16 residues. V was shortened by 5 bases and J by 0 bases, with 11 bases between the two germline ends. From germline, CDR1 is LNHDA and CDR2 SQIVND (reference sequence). CDR3 nucleotides: TGTGCCAGTAGTGCAGCGGGAAGCTCCTATAATTCACCCCTCCACTTT. It encodes CASSAAGSSYNSPLHF.

The DNA for the CDR3 is TGTGCTAGTGCCCCACCAGGGGTCAATGAGCAGTTCTTC. This translates into CASAPPGVNEQFF. The chain is built from TRBV12-5 and TRBJ2-1; the D gene is possibly TRBD1 (6 bases). V was pared by 7 bases and J by 6 bases, with 13 bases between. Germline assignment: CDR1 LGHNT and CDR2 FRNRAP. This CDR3 has 13 residues. Filled out from reference TRBV12-5 and TRBJ2-1, the complete variable domain reads DARVTQTPRHKVTEMGQEVTMRCQPILGHNTVFWYRQTMMQGLELLAYFRNRAPLDDSGMPKDRFSAEMPDATLATLKIQPSEPRDSAVYFCASAPPGVNEQFFGPGTRLTVL.

The chain recombines TRBV7-3 with TRBJ1-2, with D maybe TRBD1 (5 bases). Trimming pared 1 base from V and 8 bases from J, leaving 14 bases between. This CDR3 is 14 amino acids long. CDR1 is SGHTA, CDR2 FQGTGA, per germline. The CDR3 coding sequence is TGTGCCAGCAGCTTAAATACAGGCTCGGAAGGCTACACCTTC. Its translation: CASSLNTGSEGYTF.